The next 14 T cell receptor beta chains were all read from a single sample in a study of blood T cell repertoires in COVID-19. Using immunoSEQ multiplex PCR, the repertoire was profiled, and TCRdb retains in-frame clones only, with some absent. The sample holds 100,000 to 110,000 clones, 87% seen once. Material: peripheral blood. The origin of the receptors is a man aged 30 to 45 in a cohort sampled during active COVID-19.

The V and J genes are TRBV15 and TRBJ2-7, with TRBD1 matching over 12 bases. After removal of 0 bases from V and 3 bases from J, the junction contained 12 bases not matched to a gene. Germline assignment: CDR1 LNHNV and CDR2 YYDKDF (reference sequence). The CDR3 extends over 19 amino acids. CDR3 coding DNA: TGTGCCACCAGCAGAGATGGGCCGACGGGGACAGGGGGCGACTACGAGCAGTACTTC. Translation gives CATSRDGPTGTGGDYEQYF.

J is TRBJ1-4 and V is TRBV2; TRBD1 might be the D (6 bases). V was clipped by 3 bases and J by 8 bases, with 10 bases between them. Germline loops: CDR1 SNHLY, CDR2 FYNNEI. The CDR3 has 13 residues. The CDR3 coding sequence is TGTGCCAGCAGTGAGGGGGCGAGGGAAAAACTGTTTTTT. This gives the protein CASSEGAREKLFF.

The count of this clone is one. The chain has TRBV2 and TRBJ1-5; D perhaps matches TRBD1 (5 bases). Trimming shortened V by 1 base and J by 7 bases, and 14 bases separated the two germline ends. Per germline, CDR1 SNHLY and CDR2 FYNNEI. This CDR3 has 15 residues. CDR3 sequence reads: CASSEDTTAGQPQHF. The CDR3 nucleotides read TGTGCCAGCAGTGAAGACACGACAGCCGGGCAGCCCCAGCATTTT.

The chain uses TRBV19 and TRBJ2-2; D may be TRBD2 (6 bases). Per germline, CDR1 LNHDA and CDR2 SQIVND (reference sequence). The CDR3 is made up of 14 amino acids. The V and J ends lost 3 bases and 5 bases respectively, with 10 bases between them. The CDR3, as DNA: TGTGCCAGTAGTATTGAAGGAGGGACCGGGGAGCTGTTTTTT. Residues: CASSIEGGTGELFF.

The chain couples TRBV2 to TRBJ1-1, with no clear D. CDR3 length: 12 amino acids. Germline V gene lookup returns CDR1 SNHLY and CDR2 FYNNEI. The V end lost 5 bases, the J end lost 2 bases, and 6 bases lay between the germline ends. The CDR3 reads CASSLRNTEAFF. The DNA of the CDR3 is TGTGCCAGCAGTCTCAGAAACACTGAAGCTTTCTTT.

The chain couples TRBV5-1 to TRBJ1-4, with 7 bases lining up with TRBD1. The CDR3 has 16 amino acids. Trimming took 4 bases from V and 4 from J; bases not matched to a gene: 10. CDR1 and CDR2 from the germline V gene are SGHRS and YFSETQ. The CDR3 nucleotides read TGCGCCAGCAGCAGGGACAGCGTCTTGGGTAATGAAAAACTGTTTTTT. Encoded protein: CASSRDSVLGNEKLFF.

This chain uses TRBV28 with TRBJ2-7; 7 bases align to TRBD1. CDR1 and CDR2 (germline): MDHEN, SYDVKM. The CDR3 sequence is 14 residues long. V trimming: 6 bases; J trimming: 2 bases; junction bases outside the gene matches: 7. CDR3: CASSTGDIPYEQYF. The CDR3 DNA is TGTGCCAGCAGCACAGGGGATATACCCTACGAGCAGTACTTC.

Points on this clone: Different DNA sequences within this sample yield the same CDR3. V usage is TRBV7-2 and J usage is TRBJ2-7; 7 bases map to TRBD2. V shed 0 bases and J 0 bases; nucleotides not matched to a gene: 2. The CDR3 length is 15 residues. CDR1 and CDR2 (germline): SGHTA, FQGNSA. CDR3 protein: CASSLAGGSSYEQYF. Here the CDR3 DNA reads TGTGCCAGCAGCTTAGCCGGGGGGTCCTCCTACGAGCAGTACTTC.

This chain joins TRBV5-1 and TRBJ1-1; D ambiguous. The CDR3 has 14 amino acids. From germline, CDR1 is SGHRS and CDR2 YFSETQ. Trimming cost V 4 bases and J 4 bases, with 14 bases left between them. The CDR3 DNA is TGCGCCAGCAGCCTAACACGAGGAAGCACTGAAGCTTTCTTT. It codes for CASSLTRGSTEAFF.

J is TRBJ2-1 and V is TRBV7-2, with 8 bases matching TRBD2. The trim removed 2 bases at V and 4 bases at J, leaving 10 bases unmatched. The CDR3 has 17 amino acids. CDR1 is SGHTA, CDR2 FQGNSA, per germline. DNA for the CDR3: TGTGCCAGCAGCTTACGGCCGACGGGGGGGCCGTACAATGAGCAGTTCTTC. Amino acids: CASSLRPTGGPYNEQFF.

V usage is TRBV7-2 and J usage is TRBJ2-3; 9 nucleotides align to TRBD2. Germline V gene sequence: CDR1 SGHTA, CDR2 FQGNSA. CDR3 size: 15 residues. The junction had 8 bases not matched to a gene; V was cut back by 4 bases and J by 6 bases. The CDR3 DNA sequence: TGTGCCAGCAGCTCAGCGGGGGGTAATACTGATACGCAGTATTTT. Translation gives CASSSAGGNTDTQYF.

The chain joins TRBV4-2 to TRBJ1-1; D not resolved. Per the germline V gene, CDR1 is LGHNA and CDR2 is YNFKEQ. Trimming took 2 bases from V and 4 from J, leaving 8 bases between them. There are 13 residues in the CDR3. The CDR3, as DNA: TGTGCCAGCAGCCAAAATCGGGGCACTGAAGCTTTCTTT. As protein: CASSQNRGTEAFF.

CDR3 residues: CASSSTGYEQYF. The CDR3 DNA sequence: TGTGCCAGCAGCTCGACAGGATACGAGCAGTACTTC. This sequence joins TRBV7-9 and TRBJ2-7; TRBD1 is a possible D gene (6 bases). CDR1 and CDR2 (germline): SEHNR, FQNEAQ (reference sequence). CDR3 size: 12 residues. V lost 4 bases and J lost 4, with 8 bases in between. Complete variable domain (other parts from reference TRBV7-9 and TRBJ2-7): DTGVSQNPRHKITKRGQNVTFRCDPISEHNRLYWYRQTLGQGPEFLTYFQNEAQLEKSRLLSDRFSAERPKGSFSTLEIQRTEQGDSAMYLCASSSTGYEQYFGPGTRLTVT.

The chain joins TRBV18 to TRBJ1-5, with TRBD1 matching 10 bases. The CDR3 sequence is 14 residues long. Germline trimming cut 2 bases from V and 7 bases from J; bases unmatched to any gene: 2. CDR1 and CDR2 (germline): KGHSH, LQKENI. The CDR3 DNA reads TGTGCCAGCTCACCAGGACAGGGGGAACAGCCCCAGCATTTT. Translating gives CASSPGQGEQPQHF. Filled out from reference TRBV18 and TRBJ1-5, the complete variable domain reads NAGVMQNPRHLVRRRGQEARLRCSPMKGHSHVYWYRQLPEEGLKFMVYLQKENIIDESGMPKERFSAEFPKEGPSILRIQQVVRGDSAAYFCASSPGQGEQPQHFGDGTRLSIL.